This T cell receptor (beta chain) was obtained from a study of regulatory T cells. Regarding the study as a whole: In patients, unique TRB V-J pairs were restricted and V/J usage skewed, especially in Tregs. Hydrophobic residues at CDR3 positions 6 and 7 were enriched in conventional CD4+ T cells of CD3G-deficient patients.

At testing, patients were 2 to 39 years old, with reduced naive and increased memory T-cell proportions. Regulatory (CD25-high CD127-low) and conventional (CD25-low CD127-high) CD4+ T cells were sorted separately. V was shortened by 0 bases and J by 4 bases, with 6 bases between the two germline ends. There are 14 residues in the CDR3. The germline V gene encodes CDR1 WSHSY and CDR2 SAAADI. Primers: 52 TRBV forward and 13 TRBJ reverse. Sequenced by immunoSEQ multiplex PCR; TCRdb stores in-frame clones only, minus some. The sample contains tens of thousands of clones, roughly 92% of which appear only once. Regarding this clone: Its antigen is undetermined.

This receptor was identified in a child younger than 10 with CD3G deficiency. Sequencing was done on a sample of conventional CD4+ T cells sorted from blood. The rearrangement uses TRBV10-2 and TRBJ2-2; D ambiguous. Written as DNA, the CDR3 is TGCGCCAGCAGTGAGTCGGGGTTCACCGGGGAGCTGTTTTTT. It codes for CASSESGFTGELFF.